Each of the 25 T cell receptor beta chains below was sequenced from the same sample in a study of cytomegalovirus exposure and HLA in healthy donors. PCR amplification relied on 60 Vbeta primers (plus 13 Jbeta primers). The assay was immunoSEQ multiplex PCR, and TCRdb's table has in-frame clones only and misses some. Recorded here are about 88,000 clones; the top ten clones represent 5.5% to 6.5%. The sequenced sample consisted of PBMCs. All receptors come from a girl aged 5 to 17 in good health and CMV-seropositive.

This clone is deemed medium-sized by its frequency. The genes are TRBV10-2 and TRBJ1-1, with D tentatively TRBD1 (6 bases). Trimming cost V 3 bases and J 4 bases, with 9 bases left between them. The length of the CDR3 is 13 residues. Germline CDR1 reads WSHSY; CDR2 reads SAAADI. The CDR3 here is CASSEGQLTEAFF. CDR3 nucleotide sequence: TGCGCCAGCAGTGAAGGACAGCTCACTGAAGCTTTCTTT.

V gene TRBV19 combines with J gene TRBJ1-3, with no clear D. The ends were cut back, 6 bases at V and 0 bases at J, with 12 bases in the middle. CDR3 length equals 15 residues. CDR1 and CDR2 from the germline V gene are LNHDA and SQIVND (reference sequence). This CDR3 reads CASSPIFRSGNTIYF. DNA for the CDR3: TGTGCCAGTAGCCCTATATTCCGCTCTGGAAACACCATATATTTT.

In the case of this clone: Other nucleotide sequences in the sample specify the same CDR3. This chain's CDR3 is CASSGLLGSSGANVLTF. Here the CDR3 DNA reads TGTGCCAGCAGTGGGTTGCTAGGCTCATCTGGGGCCAACGTCCTGACTTTC. The chain is built from TRBV6-1 and TRBJ2-6; no definite D call. This CDR3 contains 17 residues. Trimming removed 4 bases from V and 1 base from J, with 14 bases in between. Germline CDR1 reads MNHNS; CDR2 reads SASEGT.

The chain combines TRBV5-8 with TRBJ1-3; TRBD1 might be the D (6 bases). From germline, CDR1 is SGHTS and CDR2 YDEGEE. This CDR3 spans 16 amino acids. The V gene lost 0 bases and the J gene lost 4 bases, with 14 bases spanning the gap. The CDR3 DNA is TGTGCCAGCAGCTTGGACTTCAGGGGCCCGGGAAACACCATATATTTT. This encodes CASSLDFRGPGNTIYF.

V and J are TRBV7-3 and TRBJ1-1; D is undetermined. The CDR3 covers 13 residues. The germline gives CDR1 SGHTA, CDR2 FQGTGA. V lost 4 bases and J 4 bases, leaving 10 bases between the germline ends. The CDR3 DNA sequence: TGTGCCAGCAGCTCCGCGTATGGCACTGAAGCTTTCTTT. Protein product: CASSSAYGTEAFF.

Notes on this clone: Other DNA sequences within the sample encode an identical CDR3. V usage is TRBV18 and J usage is TRBJ1-6; perhaps TRBD1 as D (5 bases). This CDR3 spans 13 amino acids. Germline V CDR1 and CDR2: KGHSH, LQKENI. Trimming pared 5 bases from V and 8 bases from J, leaving 10 bases between. Written as DNA, the CDR3 is TGTGCCAGCTCATCAGCCAGGGATTCACCCCTCCACTTT. This sequence encodes CASSSARDSPLHF.

The J gene is TRBJ1-1, the V gene TRBV28; no reliable D call. CDR1 MDHEN and CDR2 SYDVKM come from the germline V gene. The CDR3 spans 12 residues. Trimming took off 4 bases at V and 1 base at J, with 4 bases between the two ends. The CDR3 spells CASSYTNTEAFF. CDR3 sequence (DNA): TGTGCCAGCAGTTACACGAACACTGAAGCTTTCTTT.

The rearrangement uses TRBV6-1 and TRBJ1-6, with D maybe TRBD1 (5 bases). Germline CDR1 MNHNS, CDR2 SASEGT. Trimming took 8 bases from V and 4 from J, leaving 15 bases between them. The CDR3 spans 15 residues. CDR3 DNA sequence: TGTGCCAGCGGGGGAGGGAGAAGGTATAATTCACCCCTCCACTTT. Translation: CASGGGRRYNSPLHF.

The chain uses TRBV7-6 and TRBJ2-7; TRBD2 agrees at 8 bases. Losses at the gene ends were 5 bases for V and 2 bases for J; bases not matched to a gene: 20. The CDR3 runs 19 residues. Germline CDR1 is SGHVS and CDR2 is FNYEAQ. CDR3 region: CASSATYGVGSGNAYEQYV. For the CDR3, the DNA is TGTGCCAGCAGCGCAACTTACGGGGTGGGTAGCGGGAACGCCTACGAGCAGTACGTC.

The chain employs TRBV9 and TRBJ2-5; D not resolved. V gave up 3 bases and J gave up 3 bases, with 3 bases separating them. The CDR3 runs to 11 residues. The germline V gene has CDR1 SGDLS and CDR2 YYNGEE. The CDR3 sequence is CASSAKETQYF. CDR3 coding DNA: TGTGCCAGCAGCGCCAAAGAGACCCAGTACTTC. The full variable domain, with the rest looked up from reference TRBV9 and TRBJ2-5, is DSGVTQTPKHLITATGQRVTLRCSPRSGDLSVYWYQQSLDQGLQFLIQYYNGEERAKGNILERFSAQQFPDLHSELNLSSLELGDSALYFCASSAKETQYFGPGTRLLVL.

The chain links TRBV6-1 to TRBJ1-2, with 9 bases fitting TRBD1. The V gene's germline CDR1 is MNHNS and CDR2 SASEGT. After removal of 8 bases from V and 7 bases from J, the junction contained 5 bases not matched to a gene. This CDR3 comprises 12 residues. CDR3 loop: CASSGTGTGYTF. As DNA, the CDR3 is TGTGCCAGCTCCGGGACAGGGACTGGCTACACCTTC.

The V and J genes are TRBV7-9 and TRBJ1-4; 7 bases line up with TRBD1. V trimming: 5 bases; J trimming: 4 bases; junction bases outside the gene matches: 4. The germline CDR1 and CDR2 sequences are SEHNR and FQNEAQ (reference sequence). The CDR3 sequence is 14 residues long. CDR3 sequence: CASSQGGHNEKLFF. The CDR3 DNA reads TGTGCCAGCAGCCAAGGGGGCCATAATGAAAAACTGTTTTTT.

The rearrangement uses TRBV7-6 and TRBJ2-5; 10 positions match TRBD2. The CDR3 extends over 14 amino acids. Germline values: CDR1 SGHVS, CDR2 FNYEAQ. The ends lost 3 bases at V and 5 bases at J; junction bases unmatched: 3. CDR3 amino acids: CASSFSGGAETQYF. The DNA for the CDR3 is TGTGCCAGCAGCTTCAGCGGGGGGGCGGAGACCCAGTACTTC.

The CDR3 bases are TGTGCCAGCAGCACCGGGACAGGGGGCAAAGATGGCTACACCTTC. Its protein product is CASSTGTGGKDGYTF. The gene calls are TRBV9 and TRBJ1-2; TRBD1 aligns across 12 bases. This CDR3 has 15 residues. Germline V lookup: CDR1 SGDLS, CDR2 YYNGEE. Trimming cost V 4 bases and J 6 bases; bases outside gene matches: 7.

This chain connects TRBV6-5 to TRBJ1-2; D gene ambiguous. Germline V gene sequence: CDR1 MNHEY, CDR2 SVGAGI. This CDR3 spans 11 amino acids. Trimming pared 7 bases from V and 10 bases from J, leaving 13 bases between. This CDR3 reads CASNDGIVYTF. The CDR3 DNA reads TGTGCCAGCAATGACGGGATAGTCTACACCTTC.

The J gene is TRBJ2-3, the V gene TRBV4-2; possible D gene TRBD1, 5 bases. CDR3 length equals 18 residues. Trimming pared 1 base from V and 0 bases from J, leaving 17 bases between. Germline V lookup: CDR1 LGHNA, CDR2 YNFKEQ. The CDR3 nucleotides read TGTGCCAGCAGCCAAGTGCCCACAGGCGAATCTAGCACAGATACGCAGTATTTT. The encoded protein is CASSQVPTGESSTDTQYF.

This chain joins TRBV6-5 and TRBJ2-7; 9 nucleotides align to TRBD1. The CDR3 is made up of 15 amino acids. Germline V lookup: CDR1 MNHEY, CDR2 SVGAGI. Trimming cost V 6 bases and J 3 bases; bases outside gene matches: 9. The CDR3 loop is CASRPPGTGLYEQYF. Written as DNA, the CDR3 is TGTGCCAGCAGGCCCCCCGGGACAGGGCTCTACGAGCAGTACTTC.

The J gene is TRBJ2-2, the V gene TRBV28, with TRBD2 matching 8 bases. CDR3 length: 15 amino acids. Germline-derived CDR1 and CDR2 are MDHEN and SYDVKM. V trimming: 5 bases; J trimming: 4 bases; junction bases outside the gene matches: 6. As DNA, the CDR3 is TGTGCCAGCAGTCACGGGGGGGCAGGCACCGGGGAGCTGTTTTTT. Residues: CASSHGGAGTGELFF.

The genes are TRBV18 and TRBJ1-4; a weak D match, TRBD1 (6 bases). In germline, CDR1 is KGHSH, CDR2 LQKENI. The length of the CDR3 is 18 residues. V was trimmed by 0 bases and J by 2 bases, leaving 16 bases between them. The DNA for the CDR3 is TGTGCCAGCTCACCACCGGGGGCCGGGGTATCGACTAATGAAAAACTGTTTTTT. Translation: CASSPPGAGVSTNEKLFF.

CDR3 amino acids: CASSESGGTPNEQFF. DNA of the CDR3: TGTGCCAGCAGCGAGAGCGGGGGTACCCCCAATGAGCAGTTCTTC. This chain uses TRBV9 with TRBJ2-1; 8 nucleotides align to TRBD2. Germline CDR1 reads SGDLS; CDR2 reads YYNGEE. The CDR3 is 15 amino acids. V lost 3 bases, J lost 6 bases, and 8 bases stayed unmatched. Complete variable domain (other parts from reference TRBV9 and TRBJ2-1): DSGVTQTPKHLITATGQRVTLRCSPRSGDLSVYWYQQSLDQGLQFLIQYYNGEERAKGNILERFSAQQFPDLHSELNLSSLELGDSALYFCASSESGGTPNEQFFGPGTRLTVL.

This chain joins TRBV7-9 and TRBJ1-2; maybe TRBD1 (6 bases). Trimming removed 3 bases from V and 0 bases from J, with 8 bases in between. The CDR3 has 14 residues. Germline V gives CDR1 SEHNR, CDR2 FQNEAQ (reference sequence). The CDR3 nucleotides read TGTGCCAGCAGCTTTTCAGGGGCTAACTATGGCTACACCTTC. This translates into CASSFSGANYGYTF.

This sequence joins TRBV7-2 and TRBJ2-7; D is possibly TRBD2 (6 bases). With 4 bases removed from V and 2 bases from J, the gap between germline ends came to 15 bases. The CDR3 length is 15 residues. Germline V CDR1 and CDR2: SGHTA, FQGNSA. The CDR3 loop reads CASSYAGQSPYEQYV. The CDR3 nucleotides are TGTGCCAGCAGCTACGCGGGGCAGTCTCCCTACGAGCAGTACGTC.

This rearrangement joins TRBV19 to TRBJ2-1, with 10 positions matching TRBD2. The CDR3 extends over 14 amino acids. V lost 10 bases and J lost 5; bases outside the gene matches: 8. The V gene's germline CDR1 is LNHDA and CDR2 SQIVND (reference sequence). The CDR3 DNA reads as TGTGCCACCGTTAGCGGGGGGACCGACAATGAGCAGTTCTTC. Encoded protein: CATVSGGTDNEQFF. The full variable domain, completed using reference TRBV19 and TRBJ2-1, is DGGITQSPKYLFRKEGQNVTLSCEQNLNHDAMYWYRQDPGQGLRLIYYSQIVNDFQKGDIAEGYSVSREKKESFPLTVTSAQKNPTAFYLCATVSGGTDNEQFFGPGTRLTVL.

The V gene is TRBV6-5, the J gene TRBJ1-2, with TRBD1 identical over 8 bases. Germline V CDR1 and CDR2: MNHEY, SVGAGI. V was pared by 2 bases and J by 4 bases, with 6 bases of the junction left unmatched. CDR3 size: 15 residues. This CDR3 is CASSYTPGTGYGYTF. The DNA of the CDR3 is TGTGCCAGCAGTTACACCCCCGGGACAGGCTATGGCTACACCTTC.

The chain carries TRBV2 and TRBJ2-7; D uncertain. V was clipped by 4 bases and J by 13 bases, with 11 bases between them. The V gene's germline CDR1 is SNHLY and CDR2 FYNNEI. CDR3 length: 10 amino acids. CDR3: CASSATVLYF. CDR3 DNA sequence: TGTGCCAGCAGTGCCACAGTGCTTTACTTC.